This is a list of T cell receptor beta chains from one sample in a study of HIV-infected patients and healthy controls. TCRdb fed the 5' RACE reads into MiXCR, producing one record per CDR3 protein. The table includes roughly 20,000 distinct CDR3 sequences, approximately 19% detected once. Sequencing used CD8+ T cells from blood. Receptors were obtained from a human donor in good health. CDR3s include the opening cysteine and the closing phenylalanine or tryptophan. A D gene is named only where the DNA matches it firmly. Only part of the rows carry a size: once, few, many, or a class if the clone is expanded.

CDR3 length: 13
D gene: .
J gene: TRBJ1-5
V gene: TRBV19
clone size: .
CDR3 protein: CASSIKGTEPQHF
CDR3 DNA: TGTGCCAGTAGTATAAAGGGTACGGAGCCCCAGCATTTT

CDR3 length: 14
D gene: .
J gene: TRBJ1-2
V gene: TRBV7-9
clone size: many
CDR3 protein: CASSLAAVNYGYTF
CDR3 DNA: TGTGCCAGCAGCTTAGCCGCCGTGAACTATGGCTACACCTTC

CDR3 length: 11
D gene: .
J gene: TRBJ1-2
V gene: TRBV24-1
clone size: .
CDR3 protein: CATSSIEGYTF
CDR3 DNA: TGTGCCACCAGTTCTATAGAAGGCTACACCTTC

CDR3 length: 15
D gene: .
J gene: TRBJ1-3
V gene: TRBV6-5
clone size: many
CDR3 protein: CASSSRAGAGDTIYF
CDR3 DNA: TGTGCCAGCAGTTCCAGAGCCGGGGCGGGGGACACCATATATTTT

CDR3 length: 14
D gene: TRBD1
J gene: TRBJ2-7
V gene: TRBV14
clone size: few
CDR3 protein: CASSSRDRRYEQYF
CDR3 DNA: TGTGCCAGCAGCTCCCGGGACAGGAGATACGAGCAGTACTTC

CDR3 length: 14
D gene: TRBD1
J gene: TRBJ1-1
V gene: TRBV29-1
clone size: many
CDR3 protein: CSVATGGLGTEAFF
CDR3 DNA: TGCAGCGTTGCTACAGGGGGCCTCGGGACTGAAGCTTTCTTT

CDR3 length: 17
D gene: TRBD1
J gene: TRBJ1-3
V gene: TRBV7-9
clone size: .
CDR3 protein: CASSSGTGTGNLNTIYF
CDR3 DNA: TGTGCCAGCAGCTCGGGAACCGGGACAGGGAATTTAAACACCATATATTTT

CDR3 length: 11
D gene: .
J gene: TRBJ1-1
V gene: TRBV4-1
clone size: few
CDR3 protein: CASRGPTEAFF
CDR3 DNA: TGCGCCAGCAGAGGGCCAACTGAAGCTTTCTTT

CDR3 length: 16
D gene: TRBD2
J gene: TRBJ2-3
V gene: TRBV27
clone size: .
CDR3 protein: CASSLGAGETTDTQYF
CDR3 DNA: TGTGCCAGCAGTTTAGGGGCGGGAGAGACCACAGATACGCAGTATTTT

CDR3 length: 14
D gene: TRBD2
J gene: TRBJ2-1
V gene: TRBV12-3/TRBV12-4
clone size: few
CDR3 protein: CASSLFREGDEQFF
CDR3 DNA: TGTGCCAGCAGTTTGTTCAGGGAGGGTGATGAGCAGTTCTTC

CDR3 length: 14
D gene: TRBD1
J gene: TRBJ2-7
V gene: TRBV30
clone size: .
CDR3 protein: CAWSIGTGAYEQYF
CDR3 DNA: TGTGCCTGGAGTATAGGGACAGGGGCCTACGAGCAGTACTTC

CDR3 length: 14
D gene: .
J gene: TRBJ2-1
V gene: TRBV29-1
clone size: .
CDR3 protein: CSVIGRERGYEQFF
CDR3 DNA: TGCAGCGTTATCGGGAGAGAGAGAGGCTATGAGCAGTTCTTC

CDR3 length: 15
D gene: TRBD1
J gene: TRBJ1-1
V gene: TRBV13
clone size: .
CDR3 protein: CASSLRTGRNTEAFF
CDR3 DNA: TGTGCCAGCAGCTTACGGACAGGGCGGAACACTGAAGCTTTCTTT